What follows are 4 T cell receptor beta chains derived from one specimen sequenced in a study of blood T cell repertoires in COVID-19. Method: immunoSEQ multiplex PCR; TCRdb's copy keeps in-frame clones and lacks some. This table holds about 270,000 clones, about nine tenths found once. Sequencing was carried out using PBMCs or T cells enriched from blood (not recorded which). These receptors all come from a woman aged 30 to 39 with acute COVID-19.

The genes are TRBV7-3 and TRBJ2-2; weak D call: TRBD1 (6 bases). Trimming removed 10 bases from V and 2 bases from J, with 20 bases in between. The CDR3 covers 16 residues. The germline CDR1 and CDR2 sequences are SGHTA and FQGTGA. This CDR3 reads CATSDQGQLNTGELFF. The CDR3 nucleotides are TGTGCCACCTCGGACCAGGGGCAGTTAAACACCGGGGAGCTGTTTTTT.

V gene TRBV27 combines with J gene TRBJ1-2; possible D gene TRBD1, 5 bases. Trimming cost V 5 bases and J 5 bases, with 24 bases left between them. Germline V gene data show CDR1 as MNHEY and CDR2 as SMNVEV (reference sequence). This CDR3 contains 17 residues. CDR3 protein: CASSPRGTDLRRYGYTF. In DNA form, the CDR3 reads TGTGCCAGCAGTCCCCGGGGGACGGATTTAAGGCGTTATGGCTACACCTTC.

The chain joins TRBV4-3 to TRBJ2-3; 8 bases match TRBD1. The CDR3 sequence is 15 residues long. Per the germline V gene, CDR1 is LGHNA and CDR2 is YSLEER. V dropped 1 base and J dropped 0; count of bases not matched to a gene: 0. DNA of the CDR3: TGCGCCAGCAGCCAAGGGACAGGGAGCACAGATACGCAGTATTTT. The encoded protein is CASSQGTGSTDTQYF.

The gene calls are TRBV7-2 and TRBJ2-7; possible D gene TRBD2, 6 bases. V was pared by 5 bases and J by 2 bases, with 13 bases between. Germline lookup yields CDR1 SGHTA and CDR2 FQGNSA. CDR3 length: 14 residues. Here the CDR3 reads CASSRSGSAYEQYF. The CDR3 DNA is TGTGCCAGCAGCAGGAGCGGGTCAGCCTACGAGCAGTACTTC.